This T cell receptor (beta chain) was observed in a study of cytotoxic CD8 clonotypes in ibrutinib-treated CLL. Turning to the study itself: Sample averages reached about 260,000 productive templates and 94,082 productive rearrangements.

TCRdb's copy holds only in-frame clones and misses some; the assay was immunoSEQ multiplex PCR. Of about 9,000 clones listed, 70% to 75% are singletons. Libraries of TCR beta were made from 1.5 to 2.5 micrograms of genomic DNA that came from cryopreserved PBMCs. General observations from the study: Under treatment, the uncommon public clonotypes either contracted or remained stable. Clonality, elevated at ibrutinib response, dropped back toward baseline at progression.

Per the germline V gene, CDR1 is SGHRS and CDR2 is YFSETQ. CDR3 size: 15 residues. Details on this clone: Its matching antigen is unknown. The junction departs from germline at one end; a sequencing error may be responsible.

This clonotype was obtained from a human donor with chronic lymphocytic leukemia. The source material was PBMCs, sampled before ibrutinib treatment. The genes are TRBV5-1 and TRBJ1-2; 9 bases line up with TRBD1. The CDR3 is CASSLAGTGNYGYTF. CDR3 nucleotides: TGCGCCAGCAGTTTGGCCGGGACAGGGAACTATGGCTACACCTTC.